Listed below are T cell receptor beta chains from one sample, sequenced in a study of human thymus T cells. The data were produced by immunoSEQ multiplex PCR, yet TCRdb's version contains in-frame clones alone and is incomplete. The repertoire holds roughly 60,000 clones, with roughly 94% as singletons. The specimen sequenced was blood. The receptor set was obtained from a boy under three years old with a congenital heart defect but otherwise immunologically healthy. Both conserved end residues are part of each CDR3. A D gene is named only where the DNA matches it firmly. Clone size, where shown, is once, few, many, or a class for clones that have expanded.

TRBV7-6	TRBJ2-2	.	.	CASRSQGPNTGELFF	TGTGCCAGCAGGTCACAGGGTCCAAACACCGGGGAGCTGTTTTTT
TRBV6-6	TRBJ1-6	TRBD1	.	CASSAGTGRDSPLHF	TGTGCCAGCAGCGCCGGGACAGGGAGGGATTCACCCCTCCACTTT
TRBV5-1	TRBJ1-2	.	.	CASSPLLGGPLNYTF	TGCGCCAGCAGCCCCCTTCTCGGGGGGCCTCTAAACTACACCTTC
TRBV5-1	TRBJ2-5	.	.	CASSGDQETQYF	TGCGCCAGCAGCGGGGACCAAGAGACCCAGTACTTC
TRBV10-1	TRBJ2-7	TRBD2	.	CASSTLAGGPHEQYF	TGCGCCAGCAGTACCTTAGCGGGAGGGCCTCACGAGCAGTACTTC
TRBV4-2	TRBJ2-5	TRBD2	.	CASSQVGLAGDEETQYF	TGTGCCAGCAGCCAAGTAGGGCTAGCGGGGGATGAGGAGACCCAGTACTTC
TRBV28	TRBJ1-5	.	.	CASSSYDQGVGNQPQHF	TGTGCCAGCAGTTCTTATGACCAAGGGGTAGGCAATCAGCCCCAGCATTTT
TRBV19	TRBJ2-7	.	.	CASKNEQYF	TGTGCCAGTAAGAACGAGCAGTACTTC
TRBV11-1	TRBJ2-1	.	once	CASSLAGAVEQFF	TGTGCCAGCAGCTTAGCGGGAGCGGTTGAGCAGTTCTTC
TRBV5-1	TRBJ1-4	.	.	CASSLVSGGNEKLFF	TGCGCCAGCAGCTTGGTTAGTGGAGGTAATGAAAAACTGTTTTTT
TRBV9	TRBJ1-1	.	.	CASSVGGHKNTEAFF	TGTGCCAGCAGCGTAGGGGGGCACAAGAACACTGAAGCTTTCTTT
TRBV27	TRBJ1-4	TRBD1	.	CASSLSGQPDNEKLFF	TGTGCCAGCAGTTTATCGGGACAGCCTGATAATGAAAAACTGTTTTTT
TRBV7-6	TRBJ2-5	TRBD2	.	CASKASGGQGETQYF	TGTGCCAGCAAGGCTAGCGGGGGGCAAGGGGAGACCCAGTACTTC
TRBV10-3	TRBJ2-6	.	.	CAISEESGANVLTF	TGTGCCATCAGTGAGGAATCTGGGGCCAACGTCCTGACTTTC
TRBV5-4	TRBJ2-7	.	.	CASSLRGDYEQYF	TGTGCCAGCAGCTTGCGGGGAGACTACGAGCAGTACTTC
TRBV7-2	TRBJ1-1	.	.	CASSFGVWGSTEAFF	TGTGCCAGCAGCTTCGGGGTCTGGGGAAGCACTGAAGCTTTCTTT
TRBV27	TRBJ1-1	TRBD1	once	CASSTGGTEAFF	TGTGCCAGCAGTACAGGGGGCACTGAAGCTTTCTTT
TRBV5-1	TRBJ2-3	.	.	CASSLDRSLSTDTQYF	TGCGCCAGCAGCTTGGATCGGTCCCTCTCCACAGATACGCAGTATTTT
TRBV4-1	TRBJ1-1	TRBD1	.	CASSPRGPGNTEAFF	TGCGCCAGCAGCCCCAGGGGGCCTGGGAACACTGAAGCTTTCTTT
TRBV6-5	TRBJ2-7	.	.	CASSYSGEQYF	TGTGCCAGCAGTTACTCGGGCGAGCAGTACTTC
TRBV7-9	TRBJ2-7	.	.	CASSSSSYEQYF	TGTGCCAGCAGCTCTAGCTCCTACGAGCAGTACTTC
TRBV30	TRBJ2-1	TRBD1	.	CAWSRDRGRNEQFF	TGTGCCTGGAGCCGGGACAGGGGGCGAAATGAGCAGTTCTTC
TRBV9	TRBJ2-5	TRBD2	.	CASSNRAGTSGYEETQYF	TGTGCCAGCAGCAACCGGGCGGGGACTAGCGGTTATGAAGAGACCCAGTACTTC
TRBV2	TRBJ1-3	.	once	CASSSDTGNTIYF	TGTGCCAGCAGTTCTGACACTGGAAACACCATATATTTT
TRBV11-2	TRBJ1-5	.	.	CASSLGRGRSSNQPQHF	TGTGCCAGCAGCTTAGGTAGAGGGAGGAGTAGCAATCAGCCCCAGCATTTT
TRBV4-1	TRBJ2-3	.	.	CASSFGGSVSTDTQYF	TGCGCCAGCAGTTTCGGAGGCTCGGTGAGCACAGATACGCAGTATTTT
TRBV7-6	TRBJ1-1	TRBD1	.	CASSGQGDTEAFF	TGTGCCAGCAGCGGACAGGGGGACACTGAAGCTTTCTTT
TRBV7-2	TRBJ2-3	.	.	CASSRTTFDHTQYF	TGTGCCAGCAGTAGGACTACCTTTGATCATACGCAGTATTTT
TRBV6-5	TRBJ2-3	.	few	CASSYSYPSTDTQYF	TGTGCCAGCAGTTACTCCTACCCTAGCACAGATACGCAGTATTTT
TRBV2	TRBJ2-7	.	.	CASSRSSYEQYF	TGTGCCAGCAGCCGAAGCTCCTACGAGCAGTACTTC
TRBV7-3	TRBJ2-7	.	.	CASSSLGYEQYF	TGTGCCAGCAGCTCGCTCGGCTACGAGCAGTACTTC
TRBV13	TRBJ2-5	TRBD2	.	CASSPTWASGAETQYF	TGTGCCAGCAGCCCTACCTGGGCTAGCGGGGCAGAGACCCAGTACTTC
TRBV5-7	TRBJ1-6	.	.	CASSPPIGHGDSPLHF	TGTGCCAGCAGTCCTCCGATTGGACACGGGGATTCACCCCTCCACTTT
TRBV5-8	TRBJ2-5	TRBD2	.	CASSLGNVGGSRGETQYF	TGTGCCAGCAGCTTGGGGAATGTAGGCGGGAGTAGGGGCGAGACCCAGTACTTC